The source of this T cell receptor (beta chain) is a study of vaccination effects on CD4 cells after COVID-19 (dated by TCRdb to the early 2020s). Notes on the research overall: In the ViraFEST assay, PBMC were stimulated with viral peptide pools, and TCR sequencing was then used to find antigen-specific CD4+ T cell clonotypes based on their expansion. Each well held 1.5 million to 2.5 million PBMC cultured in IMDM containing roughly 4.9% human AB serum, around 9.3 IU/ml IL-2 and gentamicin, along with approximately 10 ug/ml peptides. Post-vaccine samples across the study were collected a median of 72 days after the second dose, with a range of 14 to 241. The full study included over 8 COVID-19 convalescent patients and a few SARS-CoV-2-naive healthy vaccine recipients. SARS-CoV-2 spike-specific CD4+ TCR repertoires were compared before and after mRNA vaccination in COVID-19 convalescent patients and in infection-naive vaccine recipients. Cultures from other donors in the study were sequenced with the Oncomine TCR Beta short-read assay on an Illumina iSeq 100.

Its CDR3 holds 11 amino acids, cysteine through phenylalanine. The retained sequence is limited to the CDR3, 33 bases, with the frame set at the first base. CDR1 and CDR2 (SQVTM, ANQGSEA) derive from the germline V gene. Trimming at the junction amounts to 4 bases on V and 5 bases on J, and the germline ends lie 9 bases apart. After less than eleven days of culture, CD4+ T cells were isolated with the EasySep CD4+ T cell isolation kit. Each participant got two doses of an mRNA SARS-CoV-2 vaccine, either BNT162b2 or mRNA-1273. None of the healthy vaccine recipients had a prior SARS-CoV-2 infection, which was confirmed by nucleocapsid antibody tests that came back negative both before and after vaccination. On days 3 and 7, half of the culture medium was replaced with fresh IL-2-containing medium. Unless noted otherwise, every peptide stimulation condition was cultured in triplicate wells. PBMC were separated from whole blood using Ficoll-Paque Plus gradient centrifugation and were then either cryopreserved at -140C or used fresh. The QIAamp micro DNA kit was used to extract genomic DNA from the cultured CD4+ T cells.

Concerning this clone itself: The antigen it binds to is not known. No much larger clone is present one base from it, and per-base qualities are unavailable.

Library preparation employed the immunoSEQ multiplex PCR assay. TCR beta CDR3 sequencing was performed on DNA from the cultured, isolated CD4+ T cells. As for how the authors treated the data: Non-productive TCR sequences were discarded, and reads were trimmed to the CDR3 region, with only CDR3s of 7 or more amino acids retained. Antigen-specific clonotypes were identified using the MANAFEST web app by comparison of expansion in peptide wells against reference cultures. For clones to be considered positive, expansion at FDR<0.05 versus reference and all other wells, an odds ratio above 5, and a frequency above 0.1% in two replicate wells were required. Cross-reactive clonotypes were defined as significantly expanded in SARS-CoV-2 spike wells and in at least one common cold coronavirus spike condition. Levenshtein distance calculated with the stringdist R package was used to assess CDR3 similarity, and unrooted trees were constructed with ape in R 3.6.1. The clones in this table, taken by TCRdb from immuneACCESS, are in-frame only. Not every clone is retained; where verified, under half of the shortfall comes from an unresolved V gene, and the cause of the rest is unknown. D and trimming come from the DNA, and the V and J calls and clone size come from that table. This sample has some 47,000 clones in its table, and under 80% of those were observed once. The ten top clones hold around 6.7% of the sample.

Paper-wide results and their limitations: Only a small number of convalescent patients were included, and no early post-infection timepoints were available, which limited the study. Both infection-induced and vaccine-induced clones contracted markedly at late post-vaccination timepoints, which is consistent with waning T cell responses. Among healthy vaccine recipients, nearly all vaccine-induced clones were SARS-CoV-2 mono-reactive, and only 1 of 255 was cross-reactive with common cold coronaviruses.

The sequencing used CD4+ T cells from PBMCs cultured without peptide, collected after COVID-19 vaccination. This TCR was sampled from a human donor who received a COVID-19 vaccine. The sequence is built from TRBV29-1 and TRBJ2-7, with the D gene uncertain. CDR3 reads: CSVGLADEQYF. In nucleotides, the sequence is TGCAGCGTTGGTCTCGCGGACGAGCAGTACTTC.